This T cell receptor beta chain was observed in a study of cytomegalovirus exposure and HLA in healthy donors. Details on this clone: Its antigen remains unknown.

Both 60 Vbeta primers and 13 Jbeta primers went into the PCR. Per the study methods: Roughly 11 million shared chains were among the about 80 million unique TCR beta chains that a later analysis counted. The table came from immunoSEQ multiplex PCR; TCRdb's copy has only in-frame clones and leaves some out. V, J and clone size derive from that table, while D and trimming were established from the DNA sequence. This table holds around 200,000 clones, about three quarters found once. Germline V CDR1 and CDR2: SGHDT, YYEEEE. The V segment lost 4 bases and the J segment 4 bases; nucleotides outside the gene matches: 8. The CDR3 runs to 17 residues. Overall study findings and caveats: In a later analysis, a missense DCLRE1C variant was linked to TCR beta V- and J-gene trimming. As immune exposure information, only CMV serostatus was available.

The chain joins TRBV5-6 to TRBJ2-1; 13 bases line up with TRBD2. The sequence came from a man aged 18 to 30 in good health and CMV-seronegative. Sequenced sample: PBMCs. CDR3 in DNA: TGTGCCAGCAGCCGAGGACTAGCGGGGGTTTTTTACAATGAGCAGTTCTTC. It specifies CASSRGLAGVFYNEQFF. The full variable domain, with the rest looked up from reference TRBV5-6 and TRBJ2-1, is DAGVTQSPTHLIKTRGQQVTLRCSPKSGHDTVSWYQQALGQGPQFIFQYYEEEERQRGNFPDRFSGHQFPNYSSELNVNALLLGDSALYLCASSRGLAGVFYNEQFFGPGTRLTVL.